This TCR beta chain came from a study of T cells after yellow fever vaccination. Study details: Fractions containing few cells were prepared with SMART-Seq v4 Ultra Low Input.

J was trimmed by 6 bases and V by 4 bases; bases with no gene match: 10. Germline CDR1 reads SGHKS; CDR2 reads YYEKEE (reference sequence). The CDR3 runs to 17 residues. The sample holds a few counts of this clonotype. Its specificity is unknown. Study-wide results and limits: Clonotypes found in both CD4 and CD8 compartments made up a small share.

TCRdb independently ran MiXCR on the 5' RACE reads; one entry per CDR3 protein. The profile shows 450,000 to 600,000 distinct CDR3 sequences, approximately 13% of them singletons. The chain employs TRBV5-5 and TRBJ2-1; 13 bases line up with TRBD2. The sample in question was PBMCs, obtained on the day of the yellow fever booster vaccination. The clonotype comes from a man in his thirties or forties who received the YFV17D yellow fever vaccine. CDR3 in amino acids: CASSVGLAGVSVNEQFF. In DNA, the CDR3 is TGTGCCAGCAGCGTTGGACTAGCGGGAGTCTCCGTCAATGAGCAGTTCTTC.